The clone carrying this T cell receptor (beta chain) was observed a few times. The antigen remains undetermined. The data derive from a study of cytomegalovirus exposure and HLA in healthy donors. The CDR3 is made up of 14 amino acids. Germline V lookup: CDR1 KGHSH, CDR2 LQKENI. The V end lost 6 bases, the J end lost 3 bases, and 13 bases lay between the germline ends. PCR involved 60 Vbeta and 13 Jbeta primers. The assay was immunoSEQ multiplex PCR, and TCRdb's table has in-frame clones only and misses some. The sample yields a few hundred thousand clones, under 80% seen once. Study observations and caveats: Later on, analysis showed that most CMV-associated TCR beta chains appeared to be HLA-restricted.

This chain connects TRBV18 to TRBJ2-3, with a weak D call TRBD1 (5 bases). The TCR sequence derives from a female donor in good health and CMV-seronegative. Material: PBMCs. CDR3 sequence: CASSSIRGTDTQYF. In DNA, the CDR3 is TGTGCCAGCTCCTCGATAAGGGGTACAGATACGCAGTATTTT.